This T cell receptor beta chain was observed in a study of radiation and T cells in renal cell carcinoma. Study context: Nephrectomy followed 15 Gy stereotactic body radiation by 4 weeks. Study-wide findings and caveats: Pretreatment tumor biopsies were lacking, so baseline clonotypes are unknown.

The time point: blood 2 weeks post-SBRT. The treatment was: 15 Gy SBRT to primary tumor, nephrectomy 4 weeks later. In the case of this clone: Its antigen is not identified.

Measured with immunoSEQ multiplex PCR; TCRdb has only the in-frame clones, and not every one. The repertoire holds 70,000 or so clones, with 82% as singletons. The sequencing here drew on blood, taken from a patient whose treatment included radiotherapy and nephrectomy. This clonotype originated in a man aged 60 to 69 with renal cell carcinoma.

CDR3 protein: CAISGGGMETQYF. CDR3 nucleotides: TGTGCCATCAGTGGCGGGGGGATGGAGACCCAGTACTTC. The chain uses TRBV10-3 and TRBJ2-5; 8 nucleotides line up with TRBD2. Per germline, CDR1 ENHRY and CDR2 SYGVKD. The V segment lost 4 bases and the J segment 5 bases; nucleotides outside the gene matches: 3. CDR3 length equals 13 residues.